A selection of T cell receptor beta chains follows, all from one sample in a study of CXCR3-negative and CXCR3-positive naive CD8 T cells. TCRdb derives one entry per CDR3 protein from the 5' RACE reads, leaving out DNA. Its clone listing holds over 80,000 distinct CDR3 sequences. The source material was naive CXCR3- CD8+ T cells from blood. The receptors originated from a human donor in good health. Some clones in this sample may be carry-over from other donors' samples. Both conserved end residues are part of each CDR3.

v_gene	j_gene	CDR3aa
TRBV4-2	TRBJ2-1	CASSQELRLDLYNEQFF
TRBV28	TRBJ2-5	CATRGGVETQYF
TRBV20-1	TRBJ2-7	CSAATELSYEQYF
TRBV28	TRBJ1-1	CASFTGTSNTEAFF
TRBV30	TRBJ1-1	CAWSVDSGDTEAFF
TRBV27	TRBJ1-1	CASSYTWAGEAFF
TRBV7-9	TRBJ2-3	CASSSRDIRTDTQYF
TRBV21-1	TRBJ2-7	CASSKAAIVHEQYF
TRBV23-1	TRBJ2-7	CASIERRSGQEVSYEQYF
TRBV12-3/TRBV12-4	TRBJ2-3	CASSLRGLSDTQYF
TRBV29-1	TRBJ1-1	CSVGFRGGGNTEAFF
TRBV9	TRBJ2-1	CASSVAGGSDEQFF
TRBV29-1	TRBJ2-7	CSVEEGTGGAVAQYF
TRBV4-1	TRBJ1-5	CASSDRTATNGLHF
TRBV7-9	TRBJ2-7	CASSLPQGLHEQYF
TRBV28	TRBJ2-7	CASSFRGQGAYEQYF
TRBV6-6	TRBJ1-6	CASRPTRDRGYNSPLHF